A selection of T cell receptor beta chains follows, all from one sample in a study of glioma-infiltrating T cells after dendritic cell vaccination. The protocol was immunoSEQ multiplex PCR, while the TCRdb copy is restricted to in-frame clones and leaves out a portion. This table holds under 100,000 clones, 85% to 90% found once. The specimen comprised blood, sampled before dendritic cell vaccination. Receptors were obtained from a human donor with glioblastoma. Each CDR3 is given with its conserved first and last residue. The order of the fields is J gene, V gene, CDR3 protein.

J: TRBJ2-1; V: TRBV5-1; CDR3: CASSYSGTSGDNEQFF
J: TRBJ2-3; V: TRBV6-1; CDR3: CASRVAGPDTQYF
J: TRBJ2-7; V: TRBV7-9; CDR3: CASSLALAGRNEQYF
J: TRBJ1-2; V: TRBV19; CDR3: CASSFKTNYGYTF
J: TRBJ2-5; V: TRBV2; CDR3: CASRRGSGYETQYF
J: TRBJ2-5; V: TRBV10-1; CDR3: CASSDPNSGQETQYF
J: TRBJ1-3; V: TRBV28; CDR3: CASSPVSSGNTIYF
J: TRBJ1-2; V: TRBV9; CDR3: CASSNPARDRWQGYTF
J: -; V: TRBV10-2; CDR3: CASSERYEQYF
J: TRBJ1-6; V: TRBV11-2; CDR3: CASRATGRTSYNSPLHF
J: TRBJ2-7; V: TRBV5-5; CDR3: CASSLAGNPIYEQYF
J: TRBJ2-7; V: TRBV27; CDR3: CASSLQTSYEQYF
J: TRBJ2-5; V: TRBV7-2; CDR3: CASSWGGTQYF
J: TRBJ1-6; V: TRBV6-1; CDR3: CASSDDDRGDSPLHF
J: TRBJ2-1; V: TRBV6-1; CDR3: CASSESGNTYNEQFF
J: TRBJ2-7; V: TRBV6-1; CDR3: CASSEVAGVTYEQYF
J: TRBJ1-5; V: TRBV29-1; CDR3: CSVGDRGRPQHF
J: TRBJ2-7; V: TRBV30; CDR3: CAWSVGGLAGEQYF
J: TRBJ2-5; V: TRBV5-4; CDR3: CASSRDLRGETQYF
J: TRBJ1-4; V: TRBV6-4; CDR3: CASRRDTNEKLFF
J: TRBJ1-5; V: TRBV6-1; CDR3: CASSEAQVGQPQHF
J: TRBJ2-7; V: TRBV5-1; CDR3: CASSLAPTSGLYEQYF
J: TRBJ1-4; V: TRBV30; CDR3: CAWSLYIPTGKRVVAEKLFF
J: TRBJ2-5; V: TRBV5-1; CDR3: CASSPGQGGETQYF
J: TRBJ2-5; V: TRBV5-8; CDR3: CASRPGLEETQYF
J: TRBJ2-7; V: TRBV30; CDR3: CAWSGGGSRYEQYF
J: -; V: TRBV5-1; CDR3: CASSLGQVSYEQYF
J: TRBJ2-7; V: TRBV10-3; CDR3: CAISGLPTGVSAYEQYF
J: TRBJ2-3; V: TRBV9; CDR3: CASSVRTGGDTQYF
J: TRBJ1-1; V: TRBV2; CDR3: CAISENRGETEAFF
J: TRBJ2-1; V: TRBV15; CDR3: CATSRDGRGGLASHNEQFF
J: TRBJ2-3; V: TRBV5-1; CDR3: CASSEVFGADTQYF
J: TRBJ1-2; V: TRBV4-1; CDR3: CASSQAGQGAYGYTF
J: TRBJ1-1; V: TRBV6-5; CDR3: CASREGQPNTEAFF
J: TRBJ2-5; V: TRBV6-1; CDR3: CASSVTGQETQYF
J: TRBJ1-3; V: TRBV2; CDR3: CASSDRGDTIYF
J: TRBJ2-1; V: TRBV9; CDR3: CASSASGTEINEQFF
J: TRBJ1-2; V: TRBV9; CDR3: CASSPGDELGGYTF